The 16 T cell receptor beta chains presented below share a single source sample, sequenced in a study of radiotherapy plus CTLA-4 blockade in lung cancer. TCRdb's table, derived via immunoSEQ multiplex PCR, lists solely in-frame clones and lacks some. In the table there are about 99,000 clones, 88% of which are singletons. The source material was peripheral blood, sampled from a patient treated with radiotherapy plus ipilimumab. These receptor sequences come from a human donor with non-small cell lung cancer that progressed on radiotherapy plus ipilimumab.

The chain couples TRBV30 to TRBJ1-2; possible D gene TRBD1, 6 bases. The germline V gene encodes CDR1 GTSNPN and CDR2 SVGIG (reference sequence). The V gene lost 4 bases and the J gene lost 8 bases, with 14 bases spanning the gap. This CDR3 has 12 amino acids. The CDR3 loop is CAWTRGPGGYTF. The CDR3 DNA follows: TGTGCCTGGACCAGGGGCCCTGGGGGCTACACCTTC. Full variable domain (outside the CDR3, taken from reference TRBV30 and TRBJ1-2): SQTIHQWPATLVQPVGSPLSLECTVEGTSNPNLYWYRQAAGRGLQLLFYSVGIGQISSEVPQNLSASRPQDRQFILSSKKLLLSDSGFYLCAWTRGPGGYTFGSGTRLTVV.

This chain connects TRBV5-6 to TRBJ2-5, with 9 positions matching TRBD2. Trimming removed 5 bases from V and 7 bases from J; junction bases left unmatched: 9. The CDR3 runs to 14 residues. Per germline, CDR1 SGHDT and CDR2 YYEEEE. CDR3 in amino acids: CASRGASGTGTQYF. The CDR3 nucleotides read TGTGCCAGCAGGGGGGCTAGCGGGACTGGGACCCAGTACTTC. Filled out from reference TRBV5-6 and TRBJ2-5, the complete variable domain reads DAGVTQSPTHLIKTRGQQVTLRCSPKSGHDTVSWYQQALGQGPQFIFQYYEEEERQRGNFPDRFSGHQFPNYSSELNVNALLLGDSALYLCASRGASGTGTQYFGPGTRLLVL.

The genes are TRBV27 and TRBJ2-1; a weak D match, TRBD2 (6 bases). CDR1 and CDR2 (germline): MNHEY, SMNVEV (reference sequence). The CDR3 consists of 15 residues. Trimming cost V 5 bases and J 10 bases, with 21 bases left between them. CDR3 protein: CASSGHRGGAEEQFF. In DNA, the CDR3 is TGTGCCAGCAGTGGCCACCGAGGAGGGGCTGAAGAGCAGTTCTTC.

This clone showed up just once. V gene TRBV5-4 combines with J gene TRBJ2-1, with 7 bases fitting TRBD2. Germline V lookup: CDR1 SGHNT, CDR2 YYREEE (reference sequence). V was pared by 2 bases and J by 2 bases, with 7 bases of the junction left unmatched. The CDR3 contains 16 residues. CDR3 bases: TGTGCCAGCAGCTTAGCCCAAGCGGGGCCCTACAATGAGCAGTTCTTC. This gives the protein CASSLAQAGPYNEQFF.

The chain couples TRBV2 to TRBJ2-7; no clear D. Germline CDR1 reads SNHLY; CDR2 reads FYNNEI. The V end lost 3 bases, the J end lost 4 bases, and 10 bases lay between the germline ends. The CDR3 is 13 residues long. This CDR3 reads CASSDQGVYEQYF. Here the CDR3 DNA reads TGTGCCAGCAGTGATCAAGGCGTATACGAGCAGTACTTC.

CDR3 sequence reads: CASSESPGGTEAFF. The CDR3, as DNA: TGCGCCAGCAGTGAGTCGCCTGGAGGGACTGAAGCTTTCTTT. V is TRBV10-2 and J is TRBJ1-1, with D unclear. The CDR3 contains 14 residues. The germline CDR1 and CDR2 sequences are WSHSY and SAAADI. The ends were cut back, 0 bases at V and 5 bases at J, with 10 bases in the middle.

A remark on this clone: The same CDR3 is also encoded by other DNA sequences in this sample. The gene calls are TRBV2 and TRBJ1-1, with D maybe TRBD1 (5 bases). Trimming pared 4 bases from V and 4 bases from J, leaving 10 bases between. The CDR3 totals 13 residues. Per germline, CDR1 SNHLY and CDR2 FYNNEI. The CDR3 DNA reads TGTGCCAGCAGTGGAGGGGAGGGCACTGAAGCTTTCTTT. Translated: CASSGGEGTEAFF.

V is TRBV9 and J is TRBJ1-2, with a possible D match to TRBD1 (5 bases). Trimming removed 2 bases from V and 4 bases from J, with 12 bases in between. This CDR3 region has 14 residues. Germline V CDR1 and CDR2: SGDLS, YYNGEE. CDR3 bases: TGTGCCAGCAGCGTCACCGGGGCTCCCTATGGCTACACCTTC. Translated: CASSVTGAPYGYTF.

This sequence joins TRBV5-6 and TRBJ2-1; TRBD2 agrees at 13 bases. The germline V gene encodes CDR1 SGHDT and CDR2 YYEEEE. The CDR3 contains 17 residues. Trimming cost V 4 bases and J 0 bases; bases outside gene matches: 4. CDR3 loop: CASSAGLAGLSYNEQFF. The CDR3 DNA is TGTGCCAGCAGCGCGGGACTAGCGGGACTCTCCTACAATGAGCAGTTCTTC.

This rearrangement joins TRBV15 to TRBJ1-2, with a weak D call TRBD1 (6 bases). The CDR3 loop spans 12 amino acids. Per the germline V gene, CDR1 is LNHNV and CDR2 is YYDKDF (reference sequence). The V and J ends lost 4 bases and 8 bases respectively, with 11 bases between them. CDR3: CATSNRELGYTF. In DNA form, the CDR3 reads TGTGCCACCAGCAACAGGGAGCTCGGCTACACCTTC.

The rearrangement joins TRBV5-4 to TRBJ1-2; possibly TRBD1 for D (6 bases). Germline CDR1 is SGHNT and CDR2 is YYREEE (reference sequence). The CDR3 loop spans 14 amino acids. V was trimmed by 5 bases and J by 6 bases, leaving 17 bases between them. CDR3: CASREQGRRDGYTF. The CDR3 nucleotides read TGTGCCAGCAGGGAGCAGGGGCGCCGAGATGGCTACACCTTC.

This clone has only one observation. The V gene is TRBV2, the J gene TRBJ2-7, with unresolved D. V shed 0 bases and J shed 9 bases, with 9 bases lying between them. This CDR3 spans 12 amino acids. The germline V gene encodes CDR1 SNHLY and CDR2 FYNNEI. The CDR3: CASSEALVGQYF. CDR3 DNA: TGTGCCAGCAGTGAAGCGCTAGTTGGGCAGTACTTC.

The chain has TRBV27 and TRBJ2-7; 7 bases match TRBD2. Unmatched junction bases numbered 8, after V lost 2 bases and J lost 1 base. CDR1 is MNHEY, CDR2 SMNVEV, per germline (reference sequence). The CDR3 is made up of 16 amino acids. The CDR3 spells CASSLTPLATSYEQYF. The CDR3, as DNA: TGTGCCAGCAGTTTAACGCCACTAGCGACGTCCTACGAGCAGTACTTC.

The rearrangement joins TRBV5-1 to TRBJ1-2; 10 nucleotides agree with TRBD1. This CDR3 is 13 amino acids long. Trimming at V came to 5 bases and at J to 6 bases, leaving 4 bases not matched to a gene. The V gene's germline CDR1 is SGHRS and CDR2 YFSETQ. CDR3 nucleotides: TGCGCCAGCAGTAAGACAGGGGGCGATGGCTACACCTTC. It translates to CASSKTGGDGYTF. Based on the CDR3 plus reference TRBV5-1 and TRBJ1-2, the full variable domain is KAGVTQTPRYLIKTRGQQVTLSCSPISGHRSVSWYQQTPGQGLQFLFEYFSETQRNKGNFPGRFSGRQFSNSRSEMNVSTLELGDSALYLCASSKTGGDGYTFGSGTRLTVV.

The rearrangement uses TRBV15 and TRBJ2-1, with 8 positions matching TRBD1. The V and J ends lost 1 base and 8 bases, in that order; junction bases with no gene match: 4. The CDR3 is made up of 14 amino acids. Germline loops: CDR1 LNHNV, CDR2 YYDKDF (reference sequence). The CDR3 DNA follows: TGTGCCACCAGCAGAGCTCAGGGGGCCCATGAGCAGTTCTTC. Translated, it gives CATSRAQGAHEQFF.

This rearrangement joins TRBV27 to TRBJ2-1, with a weak D call TRBD2 (5 bases). The CDR3 spans 17 residues. V lost 6 bases and J 0 bases, leaving 18 bases between the germline ends. Looked up from germline, CDR1 is MNHEY and CDR2 is SMNVEV (reference sequence). The CDR3: CASRPALAPSSYNEQFF. The CDR3 bases are TGTGCCAGCAGGCCGGCCCTAGCACCGAGCTCCTACAATGAGCAGTTCTTC.